The sequence of this TCR beta chain was determined in a study of cytomegalovirus exposure and HLA in healthy donors. Study overall: From 150 million to 200 million T cells, an earlier analysis saw approximately 120 million unique TCR beta sequences. Study-level points and caveats: DRB1 showed the most TCR associations and HLA-C the fewest in a later analysis, as rates varied by HLA locus.

The PCR made use of 60 Vbeta and 13 Jbeta primers. Libraries were prepared by immunoSEQ multiplex PCR; TCRdb keeps only in-frame clonotypes and omits some of them. The table has 100,000 to 150,000 clones, around four fifths seen once. The CDR3 has 12 amino acids. J gave up 9 bases and V 6 bases, and 2 bases lay outside the gene matches. Germline values: CDR1 SQVTM, CDR2 ANQGSEA. As concerns this clone: Its specificity is not known.

The sample comprised PBMCs. The receptor's source is a boy between 10 and 17 years old in good health and CMV-seronegative. The chain has TRBV29-1 and TRBJ2-4; the match to TRBD2 covers 13 bases. The CDR3 nucleotides are TGCAGCGTGGGGACTAGCGGGACCATTCAGTACTTC. This gives the protein CSVGTSGTIQYF.